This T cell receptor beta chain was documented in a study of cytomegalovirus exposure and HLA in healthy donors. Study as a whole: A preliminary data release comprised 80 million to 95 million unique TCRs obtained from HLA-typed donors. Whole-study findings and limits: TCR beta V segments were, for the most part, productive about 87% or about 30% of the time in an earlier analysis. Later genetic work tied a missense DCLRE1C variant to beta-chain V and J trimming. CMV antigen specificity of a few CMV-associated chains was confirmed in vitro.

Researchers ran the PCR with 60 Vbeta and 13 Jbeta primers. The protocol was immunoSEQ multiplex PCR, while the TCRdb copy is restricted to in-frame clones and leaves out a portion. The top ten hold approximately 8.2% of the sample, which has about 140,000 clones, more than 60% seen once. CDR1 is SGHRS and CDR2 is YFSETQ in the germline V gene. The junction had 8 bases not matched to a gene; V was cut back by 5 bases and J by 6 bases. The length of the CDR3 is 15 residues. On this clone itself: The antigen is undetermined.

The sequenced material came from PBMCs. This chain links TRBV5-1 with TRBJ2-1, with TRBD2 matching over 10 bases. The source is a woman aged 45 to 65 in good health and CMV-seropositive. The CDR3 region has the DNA TGCGCCAGCAGTGAGCTAGCGGGGGAGGGCAATGAGCAGTTCTTC. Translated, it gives CASSELAGEGNEQFF.